This T cell receptor (beta chain) was sequenced during a study of blood T cell repertoires in COVID-19. Study in general: Acute and convalescent COVID-19 samples came from the United States, Italy and Spain. Sources were T cells, B-cell-depleted T cells, or PBMCs; the material itself was cDNA or gDNA.

The table came from immunoSEQ multiplex PCR; TCRdb's copy has only in-frame clones and leaves some out. The sample has some 66,000 clones, approximately 93% seen once. V lost 5 bases and J 2 bases, leaving 15 bases between the germline ends. The CDR3 loop spans 15 amino acids. CDR1 is MNHEY and CDR2 is SMNVEV in the germline V gene (reference sequence). Sequenced: peripheral blood. V usage is TRBV27 and J usage is TRBJ1-2; the D is unclear. The TCR comes from a man aged 65 to 85 with active COVID-19. The CDR3 coding sequence is TGTGCCAGCAGTCCATGGCCCGGGAAGAACTATGGCTACACCTTC. Residues: CASSPWPGKNYGYTF.